This entry is about one T cell receptor beta chain. Its target is unknown. TCRdb's copy holds only in-frame clones and misses some; the assay was immunoSEQ multiplex PCR. The repertoire consists of over 100,000 clones, with approximately 91% occurring once and the leading ten covering approximately 1.1%. The data belong to a study of T cell responses to AZD1222 COVID-19 vaccine. Study-wide points: The span of vaccine-associated CD4 TCRs extended across spike, with dominance at 160-218 and 743-854.

This sample comprised peripheral blood, obtained 28 days after the second AZD1222 dose. This receptor was taken from an adult who received the AZD1222 COVID-19 vaccine.

CDR3 in amino acids: CASSLTGRREQYF. The DNA for the CDR3 is TGTGCCAGCAGCCTTACAGGGAGGAGGGAGCAGTACTTC. The chain has TRBV7-3 and TRBJ2-7, with D perhaps being TRBD1 or TRBD2 (6 bases each). Trimming removed 5 bases from V and 7 bases from J, with 15 bases in between. The CDR3 covers 13 residues. The germline V gene has CDR1 SGHTA and CDR2 FQGTGA. Complete variable domain (other parts from reference TRBV7-3 and TRBJ2-7): GAGVSQTPSNKVTEKGKYVELRCDPISGHTALYWYRQSLGQGPEFLIYFQGTGAADDSGLPNDRFFAVRPEGSVSTLKIQRTERGDSAVYLCASSLTGRREQYFGPGTRLTVT.